This T cell receptor beta chain appears in the sequencing data of a study of blood T cells in healthy people across ages. A J-beta primer mix and a sample-barcoded 5' primer were used in a second PCR of about 7 to 12 cycles. Each of the cDNA molecules was tagged by a template-switch adaptor with 12 random nucleotides. TCRdb processed the 5' RACE reads anew with MiXCR; each CDR3 protein has one entry. The data contain some 370,000 distinct CDR3 sequences, approximately 47% of them singletons. This CDR3 comprises 15 residues. The V gene lost 0 bases and the J gene lost 4 bases, with 11 bases spanning the gap. Germline V CDR1 and CDR2: SGDLS, YYNGEE. Details on this clonotype: Antigen unknown.

General study results and limits: Investigators treated diversity estimates from one million T cells as underestimates. Measured against age, TCR beta diversity per million T cells decreased in a roughly linear manner.

The chain recombines TRBV9 with TRBJ2-1; either TRBD1 or TRBD2 may fit D (6 bases each). The sequencing sample was made of blood. The TCR was taken from a man in his fifties or sixties in good health. CDR3 protein: CASSVVGGGYNEQFF. The CDR3 nucleotides read TGTGCCAGCAGCGTAGTAGGAGGGGGGTACAATGAGCAGTTCTTC.